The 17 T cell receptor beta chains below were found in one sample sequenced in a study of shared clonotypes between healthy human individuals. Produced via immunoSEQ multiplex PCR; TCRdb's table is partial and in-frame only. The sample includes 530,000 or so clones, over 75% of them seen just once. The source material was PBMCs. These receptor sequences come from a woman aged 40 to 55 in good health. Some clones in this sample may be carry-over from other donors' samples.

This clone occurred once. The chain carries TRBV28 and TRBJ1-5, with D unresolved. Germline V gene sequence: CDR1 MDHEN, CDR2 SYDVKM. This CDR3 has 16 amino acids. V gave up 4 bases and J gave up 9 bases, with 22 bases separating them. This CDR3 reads CASSSSLGPGSRPQHF. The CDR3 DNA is TGTGCCAGCAGTTCATCGCTCGGTCCCGGTAGTAGGCCCCAGCATTTT.

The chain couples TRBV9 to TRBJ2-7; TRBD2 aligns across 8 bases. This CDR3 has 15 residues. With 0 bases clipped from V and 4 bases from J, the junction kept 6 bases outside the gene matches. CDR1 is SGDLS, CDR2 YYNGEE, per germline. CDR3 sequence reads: CASSVASGSRYEQYF. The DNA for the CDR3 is TGTGCCAGCAGCGTAGCCAGCGGGAGTAGGTACGAGCAGTACTTC.

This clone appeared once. CDR3 coding DNA: TGTGCCAGTAGTATCCCCAGGGTCAGGGGAGGCAATCAGCCCCAGCATTTT. Translated, it gives CASSIPRVRGGNQPQHF. The J gene is TRBJ1-5, the V gene TRBV19; maybe TRBD1 (6 bases). This CDR3 region has 17 residues. Trimming took 3 bases from V and 2 from J, leaving 17 bases between them. Germline lookup yields CDR1 LNHDA and CDR2 SQIVND (reference sequence).

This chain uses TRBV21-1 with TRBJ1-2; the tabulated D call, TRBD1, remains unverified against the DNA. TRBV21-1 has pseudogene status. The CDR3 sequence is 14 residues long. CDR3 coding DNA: TGTGCCAGCAGCAAACAGGGGGCTCCCTATGGCTACACCTTC. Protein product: CASSKQGAPYGYTF.

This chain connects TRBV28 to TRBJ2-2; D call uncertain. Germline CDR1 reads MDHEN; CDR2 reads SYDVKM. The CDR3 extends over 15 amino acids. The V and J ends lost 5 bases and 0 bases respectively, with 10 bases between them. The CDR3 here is CASSEDYANTGELFF. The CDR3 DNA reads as TGTGCCAGCAGTGAGGATTACGCGAACACCGGGGAGCTGTTTTTT.

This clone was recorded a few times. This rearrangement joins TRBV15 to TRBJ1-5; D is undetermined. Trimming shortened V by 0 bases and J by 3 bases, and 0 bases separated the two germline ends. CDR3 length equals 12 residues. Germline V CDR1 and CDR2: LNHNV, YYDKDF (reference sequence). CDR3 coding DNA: TGTGCCACCAGCAGAGACAATCAGCCCCAGCATTTT. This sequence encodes CATSRDNQPQHF.

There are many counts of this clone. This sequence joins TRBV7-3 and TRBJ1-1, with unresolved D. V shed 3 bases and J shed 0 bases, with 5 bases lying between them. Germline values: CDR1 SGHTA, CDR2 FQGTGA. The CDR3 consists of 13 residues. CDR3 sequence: CASSFNMNTEAFF. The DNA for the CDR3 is TGTGCCAGCAGCTTTAATATGAACACTGAAGCTTTCTTT.

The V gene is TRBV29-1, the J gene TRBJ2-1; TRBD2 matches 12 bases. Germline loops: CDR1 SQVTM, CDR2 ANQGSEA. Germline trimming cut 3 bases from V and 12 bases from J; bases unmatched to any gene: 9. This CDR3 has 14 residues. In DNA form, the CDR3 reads TGCAGCGTTGAGGTTCTAGCGGGAGGGAAGGGGCAGTTCTTC. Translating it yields CSVEVLAGGKGQFF.

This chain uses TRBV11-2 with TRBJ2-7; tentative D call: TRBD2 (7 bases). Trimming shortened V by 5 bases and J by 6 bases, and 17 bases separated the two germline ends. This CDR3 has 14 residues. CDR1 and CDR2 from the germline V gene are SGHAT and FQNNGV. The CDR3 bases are TGTGCCAGCAGCCCCCTGGGGGGGCAGGCCGAGCAGTACTTC. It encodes CASSPLGGQAEQYF.

CDR3 sequence reads: CASSLLTATDTQYF. The CDR3 nucleotides read TGCGCCAGCAGCTTACTAACCGCCACAGATACGCAGTATTTT. This chain links TRBV5-1 with TRBJ2-3; no clear D. The CDR3 has 14 residues. V lost 2 bases and J lost 2, with 9 bases in between. Germline-derived CDR1 and CDR2 are SGHRS and YFSETQ. Together with reference TRBV5-1 and TRBJ2-3, the CDR3 gives the full variable domain: KAGVTQTPRYLIKTRGQQVTLSCSPISGHRSVSWYQQTPGQGLQFLFEYFSETQRNKGNFPGRFSGRQFSNSRSEMNVSTLELGDSALYLCASSLLTATDTQYFGPGTRLTVL.

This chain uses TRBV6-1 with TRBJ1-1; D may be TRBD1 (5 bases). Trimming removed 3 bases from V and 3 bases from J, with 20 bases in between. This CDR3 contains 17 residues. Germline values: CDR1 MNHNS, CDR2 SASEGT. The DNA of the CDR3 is TGTGCCAGCAGTGACGGTGGGGGGTGGTCGGTGTACACTGAAGCTTTCTTT. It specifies CASSDGGGWSVYTEAFF.

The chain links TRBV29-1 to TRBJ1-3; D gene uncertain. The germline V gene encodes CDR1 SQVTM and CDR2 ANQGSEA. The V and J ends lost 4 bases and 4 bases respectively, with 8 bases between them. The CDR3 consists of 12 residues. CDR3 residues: CSVGGIGNTIYF. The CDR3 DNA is TGCAGCGTTGGTGGAATAGGAAACACCATATATTTT.

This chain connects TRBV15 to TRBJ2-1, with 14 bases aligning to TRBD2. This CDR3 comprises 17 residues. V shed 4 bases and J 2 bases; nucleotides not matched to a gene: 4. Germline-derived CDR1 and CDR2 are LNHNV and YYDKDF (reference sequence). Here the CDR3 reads CATSIPGLAGAYNEQFF. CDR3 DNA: TGTGCCACCAGCATACCGGGACTAGCGGGAGCCTACAATGAGCAGTTCTTC.

This CDR3 is CSTLLAALSSYNEQFF. In nucleotides, the CDR3 is TGCAGCACCTTACTAGCGGCCTTGAGCTCCTACAATGAGCAGTTCTTC. V gene TRBV29-1 combines with J gene TRBJ2-1, with 8 bases fitting TRBD2. The CDR3 covers 16 residues. CDR1 is SQVTM and CDR2 is ANQGSEA in the germline V gene. The V segment lost 8 bases and the J segment 0 bases; nucleotides outside the gene matches: 12.

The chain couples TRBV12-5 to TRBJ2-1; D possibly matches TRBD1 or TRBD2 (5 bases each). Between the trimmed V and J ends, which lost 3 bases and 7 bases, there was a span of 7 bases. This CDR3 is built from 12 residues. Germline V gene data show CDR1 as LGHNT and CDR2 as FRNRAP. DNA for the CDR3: TGTGCTAGTGGTTTAGGGGAGAATGAGCAGTTCTTC. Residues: CASGLGENEQFF.

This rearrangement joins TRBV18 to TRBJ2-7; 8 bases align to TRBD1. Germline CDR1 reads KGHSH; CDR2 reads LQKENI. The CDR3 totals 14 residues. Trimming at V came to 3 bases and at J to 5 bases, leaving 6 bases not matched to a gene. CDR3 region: CASSPGQGRDEQYF. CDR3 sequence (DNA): TGTGCCAGCTCACCTGGACAGGGAAGGGACGAGCAGTACTTC. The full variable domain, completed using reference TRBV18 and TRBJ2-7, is NAGVMQNPRHLVRRRGQEARLRCSPMKGHSHVYWYRQLPEEGLKFMVYLQKENIIDESGMPKERFSAEFPKEGPSILRIQQVVRGDSAAYFCASSPGQGRDEQYFGPGTRLTVT.

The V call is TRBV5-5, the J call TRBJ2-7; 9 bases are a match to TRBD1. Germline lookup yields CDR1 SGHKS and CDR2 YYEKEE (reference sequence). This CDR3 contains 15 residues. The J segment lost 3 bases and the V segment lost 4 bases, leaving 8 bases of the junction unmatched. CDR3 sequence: CASSNRGTGIYEQYF. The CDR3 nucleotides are TGTGCCAGCAGCAACCGTGGGACAGGGATCTACGAGCAGTACTTC.